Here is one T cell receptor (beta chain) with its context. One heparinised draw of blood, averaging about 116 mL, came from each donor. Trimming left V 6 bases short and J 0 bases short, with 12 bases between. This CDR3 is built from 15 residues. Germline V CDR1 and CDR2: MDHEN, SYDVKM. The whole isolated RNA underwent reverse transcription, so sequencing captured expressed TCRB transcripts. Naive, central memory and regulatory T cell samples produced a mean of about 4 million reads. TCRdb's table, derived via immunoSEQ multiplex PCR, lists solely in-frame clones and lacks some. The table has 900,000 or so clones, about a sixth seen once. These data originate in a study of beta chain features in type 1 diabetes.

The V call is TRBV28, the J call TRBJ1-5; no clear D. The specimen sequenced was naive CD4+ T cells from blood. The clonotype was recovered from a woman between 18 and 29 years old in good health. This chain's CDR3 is CASSPDTYSNQPQHF. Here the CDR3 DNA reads TGTGCCAGCAGCCCCGACACATATAGCAATCAGCCCCAGCATTTT.